These T cell receptor beta chains were read from a single sample in a study of T cell responses to AZD1222 COVID-19 vaccine. Data came from immunoSEQ multiplex PCR; TCRdb stores just in-frame clones and leaves some out. The table has about 120,000 clones, about 87% seen once; the top ten hold more than 10%. This sample comprised peripheral blood, obtained on day 0 of AZD1222 vaccination. The origin of the receptors is an adult in good health. The CDR3 runs from the conserved cysteine through the conserved F or W. The D gene is left open where the match is weak. Where a row states a size, it is once, few, many or the class of an expanded clone; other rows omit it.

d_gene,j_gene,abundance,v_gene,len,CDR3aa,CDR3nt
-,TRBJ2-5,-,TRBV7-8,15,CASSIVHRGGETQYF,TGTGCCAGCAGCATCGTCCACAGGGGGGGTGAGACCCAGTACTTC
-,TRBJ2-6,-,TRBV27,14,CASSVLSGANVLTF,TGTGCCAGCAGTGTGCTCTCTGGGGCCAACGTCCTGACTTTC
TRBD2,TRBJ2-1,-,TRBV5-1,15,CASRVLADAYNEQFF,TGCGCCAGCAGAGTACTAGCGGACGCCTACAATGAGCAGTTCTTC
TRBD2,TRBJ2-1,-,TRBV6-5,15,CASSYTAGVYNEQFF,TGTGCCAGCAGTTACACAGCGGGAGTTTACAATGAGCAGTTCTTC
-,TRBJ1-2,-,TRBV7-8,13,CASSLGQNYGYTF,TGTGCCAGCAGCTTAGGGCAGAACTATGGCTACACCTTC
-,TRBJ2-3,many,TRBV2,16,CASKLVPGHGTDTQYF,TGTGCCAGCAAACTTGTTCCGGGGCACGGCACAGATACGCAGTATTTT
TRBD1,TRBJ2-2,-,TRBV4-1,16,CASSKEGQDLAGELFF,TGCGCCAGCAGCAAAGAGGGACAGGATTTAGCCGGGGAGCTGTTTTTT
-,TRBJ1-6,-,TRBV5-1,13,CASQLTRDSPLHF,TGCGCCAGCCAACTAACCAGGGATTCACCCCTCCACTTT
TRBD1,TRBJ1-1,-,TRBV28,15,CASSSTGTGATEAFF,TGTGCCAGCAGCTCCACCGGGACAGGGGCGACTGAAGCTTTCTTT
TRBD1,TRBJ1-2,-,TRBV19,17,CASRFVGGDSNFYGYTF,TGTGCCAGTAGATTTGTTGGGGGGGACAGCAACTTCTATGGCTACACCTTC
-,TRBJ1-3,-,TRBV7-2,17,CASSPRTEQFSGNTIYF,TGTGCCAGCAGCCCCCGGACAGAGCAATTTTCTGGAAACACCATATATTTT
TRBD1,TRBJ1-2,-,TRBV2,14,CASSETGQGNGYTF,TGTGCCAGCAGTGAAACCGGACAGGGAAATGGCTACACCTTC
TRBD1,TRBJ2-2,-,TRBV28,15,CASLGGAPRTGELFF,TGTGCCAGCTTAGGGGGCGCCCCCCGGACCGGGGAGCTGTTTTTT
-,TRBJ1-2,-,TRBV9,13,CASSVDGWYGYTF,TGTGCCAGCAGCGTAGACGGGTGGTATGGCTACACCTTC
-,TRBJ2-1,-,TRBV18,12,CASSLSPNEQFF,TGTGCCAGCTCACTATCCCCCAATGAGCAGTTCTTC
-,TRBJ1-1,few,TRBV4-3,14,CASSQATGITEAFF,TGCGCCAGCAGCCAAGCGACCGGGATAACTGAAGCTTTCTTT
-,TRBJ1-5,-,TRBV24-1,14,CATSPNRENQPQHF,TGTGCCACCAGCCCTAACAGGGAGAATCAGCCCCAGCATTTT
-,TRBJ2-3,-,TRBV5-1,13,CASSWEGTDTQYF,TGCGCCAGCAGCTGGGAAGGCACAGATACGCAGTATTTT
-,TRBJ1-4,-,TRBV7-9,15,CASSSEGRTDEKLFF,TGTGCCAGCAGCTCAGAGGGGAGAACGGATGAAAAACTGTTTTTT
TRBD1,TRBJ1-4,-,TRBV7-9,15,CASSFPQGKNEKLFF,TGTGCCAGCAGCTTCCCACAGGGGAAGAATGAAAAACTGTTTTTT
-,TRBJ2-7,once,TRBV10-1,13,CASGDIVPYEQYF,TGCGCCAGCGGGGACATCGTCCCCTACGAGCAGTACTTC
TRBD1,TRBJ2-7,-,TRBV5-1,15,CASSASGTGGYEQYF,TGCGCCAGCAGCGCTTCCGGGACAGGGGGCTACGAGCAGTACTTC
TRBD2,TRBJ2-3,-,TRBV5-6,16,CASSADRGRATDTQYF,TGTGCCAGCAGCGCGGACCGCGGGAGGGCCACAGATACGCAGTATTTT
-,TRBJ2-1,-,TRBV6-2/TRBV6-3,16,CASSPGRLSSYNEQFF,TGTGCCAGCAGTCCGGGACGGCTGAGCTCCTACAATGAGCAGTTCTTC
-,TRBJ1-3,-,TRBV18,18,CASSPYRDGILTGNTIYF,TGTGCCAGCTCACCGTATCGGGACGGTATTTTGACCGGAAACACCATATATTTT
TRBD2,TRBJ2-5,-,TRBV9,15,CASSAGLAGTETQYF,TGTGCCAGCAGCGCGGGACTAGCGGGAACAGAGACCCAGTACTTC
-,TRBJ2-1,-,TRBV5-6,16,CASSLGLPLESVEQFF,TGTGCCAGCAGCTTGGGACTCCCCCTCGAATCGGTCGAGCAGTTCTTC
-,TRBJ2-7,-,TRBV4-2,14,CASSPAASRYEQYF,TGTGCCAGCAGCCCGGCGGCTAGTAGGTACGAGCAGTACTTC
-,TRBJ1-2,-,TRBV6-2/TRBV6-3,13,CASSYKGYYGYTF,TGTGCCAGCAGTTATAAGGGGTACTATGGCTACACCTTC
-,TRBJ1-4,-,TRBV21-1,13,CASSSDRVEKLFF,TGTGCCAGCAGCTCGGACAGGGTTGAAAAACTGTTTTTT
TRBD2,TRBJ2-7,-,TRBV5-6,15,CASSLGGSGSYEQYF,TGTGCCAGCAGCTTGGGGGGTAGCGGGAGTTACGAGCAGTACTTC
-,TRBJ2-3,-,TRBV5-4,14,CASSLVQVGDTQYF,TGTGCCAGCAGCTTGGTGCAGGTCGGAGATACGCAGTATTTT
-,TRBJ1-3,-,TRBV28,17,CASSFPGLSEAGNTIYF,TGTGCCAGCAGTTTTCCCGGACTCTCGGAGGCTGGAAACACCATATATTTT
-,TRBJ2-3,-,TRBV6-5,15,CASSQNRLGADTQYF,TGTGCCAGCAGCCAAAACAGACTCGGCGCAGATACGCAGTATTTT
-,TRBJ2-7,-,TRBV28,14,CASSLVETEYEQYF,TGTGCCAGCAGTTTAGTAGAGACAGAGTACGAGCAGTACTTC
TRBD1,TRBJ1-1,-,TRBV15,16,CATSRLIQGAQTEAFF,TGTGCCACCAGCAGACTCATACAGGGGGCGCAAACTGAAGCTTTCTTT
-,TRBJ1-1,-,TRBV29-1,13,CSAATWENTEAFF,TGCAGCGCCGCAACGTGGGAGAACACTGAAGCTTTCTTT
-,TRBJ2-1,-,TRBV7-3,18,CASSLRKTDGTPLGEQFF,TGTGCCAGCAGCTTACGTAAAACCGACGGCACCCCCCTGGGTGAGCAGTTCTTC
TRBD2,TRBJ2-1,-,TRBV6-2/TRBV6-3,19,CASSFARLAGLGSYNEQFF,TGTGCCAGCAGCTTCGCTCGGCTAGCGGGGTTGGGGTCCTACAATGAGCAGTTCTTC
-,TRBJ1-5,-,TRBV20-1,12,CSASQGTQPQHF,TGCAGTGCTAGTCAAGGGACCCAGCCCCAGCATTTT
-,TRBJ1-2,-,TRBV19,14,CASSMLPGSYGYTF,TGTGCCAGTAGTATGCTGCCGGGATCCTATGGCTACACCTTC
TRBD2,TRBJ2-7,-,TRBV5-4,15,CASSWGTSGPYEQYF,TGTGCCAGCAGCTGGGGGACTAGCGGTCCCTACGAGCAGTACTTC
-,TRBJ2-7,-,TRBV6-4,14,CARTGGPSSYEQYF,TGTGCCAGAACGGGCGGGCCCAGCTCCTACGAGCAGTACTTC
-,TRBJ1-1,-,TRBV10-2,15,CASIGFGQANTEAFF,TGCGCCAGCATAGGGTTTGGGCAGGCGAACACTGAAGCTTTCTTT
-,TRBJ2-7,-,TRBV5-8,15,CASSLYGDGTYEQYF,TGTGCCAGCAGCTTGTATGGGGACGGTACCTACGAGCAGTACTTC
TRBD1,TRBJ2-1,large,TRBV5-6,16,CASSLDRGATYNEQFF,TGTGCCAGCAGCTTAGACAGGGGGGCTACTTACAATGAGCAGTTCTTC
TRBD1,TRBJ2-5,few,TRBV7-2,14,CASSSDRAGETQYF,TGTGCCAGCAGCTCGGACAGGGCGGGGGAGACCCAGTACTTC
-,TRBJ1-3,-,TRBV5-4,16,CASSPGQSLSGNTIYF,TGTGCCAGCAGTCCCGGACAGTCCCTCTCTGGAAACACCATATATTTT
TRBD2,TRBJ2-7,-,TRBV25-1,16,CASSESASGRQYEQYF,TGTGCCAGCAGTGAATCTGCTAGCGGGAGACAGTACGAGCAGTACTTC
-,TRBJ1-4,-,TRBV3-1/TRBV3-2,18,CASSQKKGIAKDNEKLFF,TGTGCCAGCAGCCAAAAAAAGGGGATTGCCAAAGATAATGAAAAACTGTTTTTT
TRBD2,TRBJ2-1,-,TRBV7-2,18,CASSLNPAGGITYNEQFF,TGTGCCAGCAGCCTGAATCCAGCGGGAGGGATAACATACAATGAGCAGTTCTTC
TRBD1,TRBJ2-5,-,TRBV5-4,14,CASSSGTGRETQYF,TGTGCCAGCAGCTCTGGGACAGGGCGAGAGACCCAGTACTTC
-,TRBJ1-3,-,TRBV3-1/TRBV3-2,13,CASSQDKGNTIYF,TGTGCCAGCAGCCAAGATAAGGGAAACACCATATATTTT
-,TRBJ1-1,-,TRBV7-2,12,CASSLPNLGAFF,TGTGCCAGCAGCTTACCAAACCTGGGGGCTTTCTTT
-,TRBJ2-7,few,TRBV6-2/TRBV6-3,14,CASSRSDRYYEQYF,TGTGCCAGCAGCCGATCCGACAGATACTACGAGCAGTACTTC
-,TRBJ2-3,-,TRBV7-3,14,CASSQSGSTDTQYF,TGTGCCAGCAGCCAGAGCGGGAGCACAGATACGCAGTATTTT
-,TRBJ2-2,-,TRBV27,14,CASSFKGNTGELFF,TGTGCCAGCAGTTTCAAGGGGAACACCGGGGAGCTGTTTTTT